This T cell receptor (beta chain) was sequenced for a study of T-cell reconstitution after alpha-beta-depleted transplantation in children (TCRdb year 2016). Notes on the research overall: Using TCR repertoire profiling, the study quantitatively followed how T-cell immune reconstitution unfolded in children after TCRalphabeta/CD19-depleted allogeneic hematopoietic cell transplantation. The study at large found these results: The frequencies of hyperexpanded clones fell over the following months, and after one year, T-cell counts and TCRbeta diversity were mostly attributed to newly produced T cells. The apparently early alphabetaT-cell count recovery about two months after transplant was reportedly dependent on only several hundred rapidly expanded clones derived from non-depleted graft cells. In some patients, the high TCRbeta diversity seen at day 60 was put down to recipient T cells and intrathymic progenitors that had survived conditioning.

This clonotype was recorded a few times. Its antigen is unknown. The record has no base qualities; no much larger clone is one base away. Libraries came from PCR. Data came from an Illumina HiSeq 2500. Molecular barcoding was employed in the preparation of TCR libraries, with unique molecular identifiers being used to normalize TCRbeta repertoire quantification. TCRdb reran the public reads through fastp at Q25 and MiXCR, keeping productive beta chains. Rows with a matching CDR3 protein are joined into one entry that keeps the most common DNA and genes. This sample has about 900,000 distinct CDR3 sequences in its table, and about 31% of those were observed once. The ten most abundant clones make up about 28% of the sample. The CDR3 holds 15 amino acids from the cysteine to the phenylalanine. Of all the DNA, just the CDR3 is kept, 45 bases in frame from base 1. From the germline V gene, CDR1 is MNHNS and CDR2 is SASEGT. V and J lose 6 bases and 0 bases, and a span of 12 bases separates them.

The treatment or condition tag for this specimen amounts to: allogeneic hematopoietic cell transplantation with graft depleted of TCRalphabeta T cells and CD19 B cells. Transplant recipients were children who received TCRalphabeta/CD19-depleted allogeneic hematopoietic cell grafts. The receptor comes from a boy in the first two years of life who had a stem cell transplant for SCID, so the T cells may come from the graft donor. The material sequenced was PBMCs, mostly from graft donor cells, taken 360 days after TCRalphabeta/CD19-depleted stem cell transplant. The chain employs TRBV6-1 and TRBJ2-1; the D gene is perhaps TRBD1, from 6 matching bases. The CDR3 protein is CASRETGLSYNEQFF. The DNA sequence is TGTGCCAGCAGAGAGACAGGACTCTCCTACAATGAGCAGTTCTTC.